These T cell receptor beta chains were read from a single sample in a study of OX40 agonist ivuxolimab in advanced cancers. Libraries were prepared by immunoSEQ multiplex PCR; TCRdb keeps only in-frame clonotypes and omits some of them. This table has about 30,000 clones, 80% to 85% appearing once. The source material was CD4+ or CD8+ T cells sorted from blood, sampled in a trial of the OX40 agonist ivuxolimab. The receptors derive from an adult with an advanced solid tumor such as melanoma, head and neck, liver or kidney cancer. Each CDR3 is given with its conserved first and last residue. Fields, in order: J gene, V gene, clone size, D gene, CDR3 DNA, CDR3 protein. The D gene is left open where the match is weak. Only part of the rows carry a size: once, few, many, or a class if the clone is expanded.

>TRBJ2-7|TRBV18|once|NA
TGTGCCAGCTCACCACCCTCGGGGATACTTACCTACGAGCAGTACTTC
CASSPPSGILTYEQYF
>TRBJ1-5|TRBV28|NA|NA
TGTGCCAGCACCAAGGATGCCGCCTTCAGCAATCAGCCCCAGCATTTT
CASTKDAAFSNQPQHF
>TRBJ2-7|TRBV30|NA|NA
TGTGCCTGGGATTACAGGGACGAGCAGTACTTC
CAWDYRDEQYF
>TRBJ2-7|TRBV19|NA|TRBD1
TGTGCCAGTAGTATAGGTACAGGGGCCTACGAGCAGTACTTC
CASSIGTGAYEQYF
>TRBJ2-3|TRBV19|NA|TRBD1
TGTGCCAGTAGTAGGGGACAGGAGCCCACAGATACGCAGTATTTT
CASSRGQEPTDTQYF
>TRBJ2-3|TRBV30|NA|NA
TGTGCCTGGAGTGTACTGGGGGGCGATACGCAGTATTTT
CAWSVLGGDTQYF
>TRBJ2-7|TRBV30|NA|NA
TGTGCCTGGGCGGAGGGGCAATACGAGCAGTACTTC
CAWAEGQYEQYF
>TRBJ2-7|TRBV27|NA|NA
TGTGCCAGCAGTTTAGGCCTTGAGACCTCCTACGAGCAGTACTTC
CASSLGLETSYEQYF
>TRBJ2-7|TRBV5-1|NA|NA
TGCGCCAGCAGTGACCCCGACAGCGGATCCTACGAGCAGTACTTC
CASSDPDSGSYEQYF
>TRBJ2-3|TRBV5-4|few|TRBD2
TGTGCCAGCAGCCCCCCCCCGGGAGCGGGGGGGCCCACAGATACGCAGTATTTT
CASSPPPGAGGPTDTQYF
>TRBJ2-7|TRBV19|once|TRBD2
TGTGCCAGTAGTCCCGGACTAGCGGGAGACGAGCAGTACTTC
CASSPGLAGDEQYF
>TRBJ2-7|TRBV5-1|NA|NA
TGCGCCAGCAGCTTGGCTCCAGGGAGCTCCTACGAGCAGTACTTC
CASSLAPGSSYEQYF
>TRBJ2-1|TRBV13|once|NA
TGTGCCAGCAGCTCGGCCGGGACTAAGGGGGACAATGAGCAGTTCTTC
CASSSAGTKGDNEQFF
>TRBJ1-5|TRBV4-1|NA|NA
TGCGCCAGCAGCCAAATCTCGGGACCCCAGCATTTT
CASSQISGPQHF
>TRBJ2-5|TRBV27|NA|NA
TGTGCCAGCAGACGGGGGCCCACCACTCAAGAGACCCAGTACTTC
CASRRGPTTQETQYF